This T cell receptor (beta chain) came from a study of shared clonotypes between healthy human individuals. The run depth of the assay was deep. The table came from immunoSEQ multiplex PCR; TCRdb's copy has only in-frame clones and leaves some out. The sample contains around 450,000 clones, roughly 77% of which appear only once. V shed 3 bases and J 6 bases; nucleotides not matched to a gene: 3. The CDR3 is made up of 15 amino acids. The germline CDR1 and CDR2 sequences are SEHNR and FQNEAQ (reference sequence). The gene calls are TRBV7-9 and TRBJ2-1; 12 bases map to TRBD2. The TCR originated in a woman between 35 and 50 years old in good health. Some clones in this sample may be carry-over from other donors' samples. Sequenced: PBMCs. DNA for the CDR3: TGTGCCAGCAGCTTTCTAGCGGGAGGGCCCAATGAGCAGTTCTTC. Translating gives CASSFLAGGPNEQFF.